Included here is one TCR beta chain sequence, with context. Its antigen is still unknown. Amplification used 60 Vbeta primers and 13 Jbeta primers. TCRdb's copy holds only in-frame clones and misses some; the assay was immunoSEQ multiplex PCR. The sample includes about 190,000 clones, 80% to 85% of them seen just once. Germline V lookup: CDR1 KGHSH, CDR2 LQKENI. The CDR3 contains 13 residues. Trimming removed 4 bases at V and 8 bases at J, with 11 bases between. This entry comes from a study of cytomegalovirus exposure and HLA in healthy donors. Broader study findings: Most TCR beta V segments were productive about 90% or about 30% of the time in an earlier analysis.

This clonotype was obtained from a woman aged 40 to 50 in good health and CMV-seronegative. Sequencing used PBMCs. This sequence joins TRBV18 and TRBJ1-4; D is undetermined. The CDR3 region has the DNA TGTGCCAGCTCACGAACCCCGGTAGAAAAACTGTTTTTT. Translating gives CASSRTPVEKLFF. The full variable domain, completed using reference TRBV18 and TRBJ1-4, is NAGVMQNPRHLVRRRGQEARLRCSPMKGHSHVYWYRQLPEEGLKFMVYLQKENIIDESGMPKERFSAEFPKEGPSILRIQQVVRGDSAAYFCASSRTPVEKLFFGSGTQLSVL.